This entry describes one T cell receptor beta chain. Its specificity is not known. The sample is drawn from a study of cytomegalovirus exposure and HLA in healthy donors. Germline values: CDR1 SGHDT, CDR2 YYEEEE. Trimming cost V 2 bases and J 5 bases; bases outside gene matches: 14. The CDR3 is 18 residues long. With 60 Vbeta and 13 Jbeta primers, the PCR was carried out. The table came from immunoSEQ multiplex PCR; TCRdb's copy has only in-frame clones and leaves some out. The table records about 160,000 clones, 60% to 80% of them present only once. Study-wide results and limits: Associated with cytomegalovirus, according to the listing, were about 160 TCR beta chains.

Sequencing was performed on PBMCs. This chain uses TRBV5-6 with TRBJ2-3, with 10 bases that match TRBD2. This receptor was identified in a woman aged 45-65 years in good health and CMV-seropositive. The CDR3 spells CASSFKSGGANVIDTQYF. The CDR3 DNA is TGTGCCAGCAGCTTCAAAAGCGGGGGGGCAAATGTAATAGATACGCAGTATTTT. Filled out from reference TRBV5-6 and TRBJ2-3, the complete variable domain reads DAGVTQSPTHLIKTRGQQVTLRCSPKSGHDTVSWYQQALGQGPQFIFQYYEEEERQRGNFPDRFSGHQFPNYSSELNVNALLLGDSALYLCASSFKSGGANVIDTQYFGPGTRLTVL.